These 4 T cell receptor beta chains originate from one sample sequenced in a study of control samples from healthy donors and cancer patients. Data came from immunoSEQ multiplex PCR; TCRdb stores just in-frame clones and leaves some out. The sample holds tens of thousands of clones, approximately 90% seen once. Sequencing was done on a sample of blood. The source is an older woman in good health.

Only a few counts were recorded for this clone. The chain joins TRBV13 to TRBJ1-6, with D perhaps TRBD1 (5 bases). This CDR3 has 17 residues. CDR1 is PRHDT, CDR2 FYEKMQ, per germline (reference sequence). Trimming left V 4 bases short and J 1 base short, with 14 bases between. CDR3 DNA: TGTGCCAGCAGCTCGTTCCTTGGGGGGTCCTATAATTCACCCCTCCACTTT. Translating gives CASSSFLGGSYNSPLHF.

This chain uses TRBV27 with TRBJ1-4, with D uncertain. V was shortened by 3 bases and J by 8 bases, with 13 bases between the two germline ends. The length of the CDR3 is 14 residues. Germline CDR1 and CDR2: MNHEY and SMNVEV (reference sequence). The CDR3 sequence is CASSFGNSNEKLFF. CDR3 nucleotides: TGTGCCAGCAGTTTTGGCAATTCGAACGAAAAACTGTTTTTT.

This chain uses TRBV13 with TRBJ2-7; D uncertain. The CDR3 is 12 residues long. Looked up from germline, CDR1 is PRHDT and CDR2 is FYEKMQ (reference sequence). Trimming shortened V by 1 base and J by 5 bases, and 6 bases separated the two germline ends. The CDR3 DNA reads TGTGCCAGCAGCTTAGTCAGAAACGAGCAGTACTTC. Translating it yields CASSLVRNEQYF.

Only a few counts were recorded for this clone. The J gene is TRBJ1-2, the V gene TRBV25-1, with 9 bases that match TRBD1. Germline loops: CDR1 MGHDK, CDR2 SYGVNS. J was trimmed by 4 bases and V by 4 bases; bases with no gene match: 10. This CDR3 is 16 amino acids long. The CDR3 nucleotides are TGTGCCAGCAGTGTTCCAGGGACAGGGCCCACCTATGGCTACACCTTC. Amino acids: CASSVPGTGPTYGYTF.